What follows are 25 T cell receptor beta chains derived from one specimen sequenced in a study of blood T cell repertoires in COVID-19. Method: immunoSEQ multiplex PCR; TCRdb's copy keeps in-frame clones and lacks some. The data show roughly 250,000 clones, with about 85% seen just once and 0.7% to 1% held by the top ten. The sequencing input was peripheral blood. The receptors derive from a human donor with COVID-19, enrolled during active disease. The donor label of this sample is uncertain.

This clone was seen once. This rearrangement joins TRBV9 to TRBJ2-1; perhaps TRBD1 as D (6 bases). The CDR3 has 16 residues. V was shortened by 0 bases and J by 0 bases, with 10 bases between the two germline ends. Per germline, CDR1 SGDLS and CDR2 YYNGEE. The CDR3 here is CASSVEGDSSYNEQFF. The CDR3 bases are TGTGCCAGCAGCGTAGAGGGGGATAGCTCCTACAATGAGCAGTTCTTC. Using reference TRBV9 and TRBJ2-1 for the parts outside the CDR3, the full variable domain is DSGVTQTPKHLITATGQRVTLRCSPRSGDLSVYWYQQSLDQGLQFLIQYYNGEERAKGNILERFSAQQFPDLHSELNLSSLELGDSALYFCASSVEGDSSYNEQFFGPGTRLTVL.

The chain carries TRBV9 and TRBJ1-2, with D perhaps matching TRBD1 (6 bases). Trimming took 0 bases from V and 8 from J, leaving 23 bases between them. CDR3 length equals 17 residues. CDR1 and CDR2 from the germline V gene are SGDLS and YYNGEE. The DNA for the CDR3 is TGTGCCAGCAGCGTAGGCGGAACAGGGTCGGGCTTACGAGGCTACACCTTC. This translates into CASSVGGTGSGLRGYTF.

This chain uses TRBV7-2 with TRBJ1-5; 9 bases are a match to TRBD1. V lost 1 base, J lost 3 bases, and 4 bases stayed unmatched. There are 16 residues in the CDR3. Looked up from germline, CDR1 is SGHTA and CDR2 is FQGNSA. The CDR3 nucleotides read TGTGCCAGCAGCTTAGGCTACAGGGGGCCCAATCAGCCCCAGCATTTT. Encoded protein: CASSLGYRGPNQPQHF.

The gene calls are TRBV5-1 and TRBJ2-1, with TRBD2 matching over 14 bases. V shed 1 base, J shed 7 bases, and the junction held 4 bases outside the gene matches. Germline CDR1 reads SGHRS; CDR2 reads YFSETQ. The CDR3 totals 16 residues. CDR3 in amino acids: CASSLYGTSGSNEQFF. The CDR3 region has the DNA TGCGCCAGCAGCTTGTACGGGACTAGCGGGAGTAATGAGCAGTTCTTC.

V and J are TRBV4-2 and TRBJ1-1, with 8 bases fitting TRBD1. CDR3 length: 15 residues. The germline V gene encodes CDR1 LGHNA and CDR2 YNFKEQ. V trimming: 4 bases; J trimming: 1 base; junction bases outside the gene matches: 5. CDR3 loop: CASSRPGQENTEAFF. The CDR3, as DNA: TGTGCCAGCAGCCGGCCGGGACAGGAGAACACTGAAGCTTTCTTT.

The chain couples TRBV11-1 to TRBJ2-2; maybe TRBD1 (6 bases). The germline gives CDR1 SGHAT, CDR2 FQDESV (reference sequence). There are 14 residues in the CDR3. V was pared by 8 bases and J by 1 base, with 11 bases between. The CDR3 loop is CASSGTQNTGELFF. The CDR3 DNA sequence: TGTGCCAGCTCCGGGACACAGAACACCGGGGAGCTGTTTTTT.

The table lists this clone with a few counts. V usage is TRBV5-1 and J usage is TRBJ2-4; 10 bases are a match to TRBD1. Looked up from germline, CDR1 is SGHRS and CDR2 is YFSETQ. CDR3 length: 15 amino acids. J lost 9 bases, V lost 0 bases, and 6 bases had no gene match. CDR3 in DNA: TGCGCCAGCAGCTTGGTCGGGACAGGGGTCGCCATTCAGTACTTC. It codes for CASSLVGTGVAIQYF.

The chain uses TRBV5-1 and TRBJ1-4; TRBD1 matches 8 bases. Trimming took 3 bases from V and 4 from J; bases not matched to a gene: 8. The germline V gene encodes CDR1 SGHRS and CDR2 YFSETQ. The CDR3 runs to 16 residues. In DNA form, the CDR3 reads TGCGCCAGCAGCTCCTATCAGGGACAGGTTAATGAAAAACTGTTTTTT. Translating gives CASSSYQGQVNEKLFF.

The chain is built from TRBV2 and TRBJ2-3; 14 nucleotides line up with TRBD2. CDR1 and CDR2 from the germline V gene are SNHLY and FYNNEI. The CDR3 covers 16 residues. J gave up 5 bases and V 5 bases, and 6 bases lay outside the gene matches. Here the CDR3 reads CASSWGLAGVKDTQYF. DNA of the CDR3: TGTGCCAGCAGTTGGGGACTAGCGGGAGTTAAAGATACGCAGTATTTT.

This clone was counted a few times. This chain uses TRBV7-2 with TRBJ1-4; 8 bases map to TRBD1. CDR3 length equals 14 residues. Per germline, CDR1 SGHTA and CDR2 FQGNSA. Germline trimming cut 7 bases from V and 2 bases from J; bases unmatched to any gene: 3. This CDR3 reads CASTQGATNEKLFF. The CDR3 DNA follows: TGTGCCAGCACCCAGGGGGCGACTAATGAAAAACTGTTTTTT.

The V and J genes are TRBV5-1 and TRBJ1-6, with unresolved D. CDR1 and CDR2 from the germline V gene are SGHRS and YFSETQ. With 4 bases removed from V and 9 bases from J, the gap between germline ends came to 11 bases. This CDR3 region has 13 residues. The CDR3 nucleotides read TGCGCCAGCAGCGAGGGCGGATCTTCACCCCTCCACTTT. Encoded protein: CASSEGGSSPLHF.

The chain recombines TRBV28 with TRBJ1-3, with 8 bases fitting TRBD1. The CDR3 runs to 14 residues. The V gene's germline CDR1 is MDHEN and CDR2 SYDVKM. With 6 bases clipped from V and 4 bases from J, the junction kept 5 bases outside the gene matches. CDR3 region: CASSTRDRGNTIYF. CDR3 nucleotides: TGTGCCAGCAGCACCCGGGACAGGGGAAACACCATATATTTT. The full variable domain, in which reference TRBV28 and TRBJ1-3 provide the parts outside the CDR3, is DVKVTQSSRYLVKRTGEKVFLECVQDMDHENMFWYRQDPGLGLRLIYFSYDVKMKEKGDIPEGYSVSREKKERFSLILESASTNQTSMYLCASSTRDRGNTIYFGEGSWLTVV.

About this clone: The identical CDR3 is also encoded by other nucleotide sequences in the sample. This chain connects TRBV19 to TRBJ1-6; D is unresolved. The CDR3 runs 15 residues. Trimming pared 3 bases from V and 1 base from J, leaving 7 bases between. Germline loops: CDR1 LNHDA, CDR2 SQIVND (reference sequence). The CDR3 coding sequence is TGTGCCAGTAGTATTGGCTGGTCCTATAATTCACCCCTCCACTTT. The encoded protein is CASSIGWSYNSPLHF.

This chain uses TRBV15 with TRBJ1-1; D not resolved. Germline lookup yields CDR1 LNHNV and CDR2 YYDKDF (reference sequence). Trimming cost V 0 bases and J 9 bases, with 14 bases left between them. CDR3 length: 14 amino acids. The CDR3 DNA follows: TGTGCCACCAGCAGAGATCGGGGATACCCTCAAGCTTTCTTT. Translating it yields CATSRDRGYPQAFF.

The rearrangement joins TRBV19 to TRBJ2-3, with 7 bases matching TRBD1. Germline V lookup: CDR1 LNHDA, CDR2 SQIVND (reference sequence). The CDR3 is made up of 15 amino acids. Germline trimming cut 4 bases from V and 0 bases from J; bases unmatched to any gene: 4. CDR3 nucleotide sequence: TGTGCCAGTAGTACCCGACAGGGTAGCACAGATACGCAGTATTTT. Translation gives CASSTRQGSTDTQYF.

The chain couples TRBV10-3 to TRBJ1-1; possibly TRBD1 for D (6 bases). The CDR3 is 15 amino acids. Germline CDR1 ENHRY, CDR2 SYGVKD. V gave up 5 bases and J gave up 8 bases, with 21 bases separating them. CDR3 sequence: CAISKGDNSRLEAFF. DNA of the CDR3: TGTGCCATCAGTAAAGGGGACAATAGTCGCTTAGAAGCTTTCTTT.

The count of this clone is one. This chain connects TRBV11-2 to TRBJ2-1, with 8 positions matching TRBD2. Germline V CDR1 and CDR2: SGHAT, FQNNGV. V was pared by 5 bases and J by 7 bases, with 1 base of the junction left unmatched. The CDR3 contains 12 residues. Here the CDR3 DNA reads TGTGCCAGCAGCCCGGGGGGGAATGAGCAGTTCTTC. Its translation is CASSPGGNEQFF. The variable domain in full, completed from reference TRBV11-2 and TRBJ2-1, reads EAGVAQSPRYKIIEKRQSVAFWCNPISGHATLYWYQQILGQGPKLLIQFQNNGVVDDSQLPKDRFSAERLKGVDSTLKIQPAKLEDSAVYLCASSPGGNEQFFGPGTRLTVL.

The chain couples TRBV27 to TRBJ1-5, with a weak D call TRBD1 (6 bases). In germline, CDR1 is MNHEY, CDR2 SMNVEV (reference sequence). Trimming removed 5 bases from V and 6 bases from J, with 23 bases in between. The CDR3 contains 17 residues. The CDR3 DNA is TGTGCCAGCAGTACAGGAATCGGGGCAGGGGCTAGTCAGCCCCAGCATTTT. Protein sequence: CASSTGIGAGASQPQHF.

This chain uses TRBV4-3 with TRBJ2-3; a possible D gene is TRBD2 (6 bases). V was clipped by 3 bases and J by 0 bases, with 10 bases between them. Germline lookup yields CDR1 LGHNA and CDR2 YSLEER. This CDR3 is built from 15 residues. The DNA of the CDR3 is TGCGCCAGCAGCCAGAGGGGAGGTAGCACAGATACGCAGTATTTT. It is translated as CASSQRGGSTDTQYF.

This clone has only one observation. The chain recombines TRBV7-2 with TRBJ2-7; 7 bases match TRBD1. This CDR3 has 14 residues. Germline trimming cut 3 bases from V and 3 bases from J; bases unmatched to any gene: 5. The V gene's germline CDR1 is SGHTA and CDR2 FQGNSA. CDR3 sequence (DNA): TGTGCCAGCAGCTTCGAGACAGGGATCTACGAGCAGTACTTC. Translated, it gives CASSFETGIYEQYF.

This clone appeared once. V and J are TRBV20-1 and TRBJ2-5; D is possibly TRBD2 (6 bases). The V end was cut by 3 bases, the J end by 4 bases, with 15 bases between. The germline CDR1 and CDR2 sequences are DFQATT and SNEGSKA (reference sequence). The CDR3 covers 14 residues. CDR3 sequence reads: CSASLGRRGETQYF. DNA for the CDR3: TGCAGTGCTAGTTTGGGTCGGCGGGGAGAGACCCAGTACTTC.

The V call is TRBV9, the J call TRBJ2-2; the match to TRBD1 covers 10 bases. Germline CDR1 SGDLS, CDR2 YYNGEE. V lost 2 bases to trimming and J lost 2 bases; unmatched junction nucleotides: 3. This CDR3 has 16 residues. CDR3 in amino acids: CASSVRDRGNTGELFF. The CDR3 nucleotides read TGTGCCAGCAGCGTCCGGGACAGGGGAAACACCGGGGAGCTGTTTTTT.

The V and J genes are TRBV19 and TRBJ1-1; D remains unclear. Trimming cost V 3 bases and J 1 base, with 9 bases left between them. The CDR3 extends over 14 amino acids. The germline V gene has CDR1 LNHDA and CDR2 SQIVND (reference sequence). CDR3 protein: CASSIWASNTEAFF. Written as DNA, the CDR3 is TGTGCCAGTAGTATCTGGGCCTCGAACACTGAAGCTTTCTTT.

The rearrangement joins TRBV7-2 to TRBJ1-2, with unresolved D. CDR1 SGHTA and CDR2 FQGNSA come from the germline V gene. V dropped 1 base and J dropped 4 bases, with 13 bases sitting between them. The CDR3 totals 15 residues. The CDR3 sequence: CASSLVPPSAYGYTF. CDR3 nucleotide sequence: TGTGCCAGCAGCTTAGTCCCCCCCAGTGCCTATGGCTACACCTTC.

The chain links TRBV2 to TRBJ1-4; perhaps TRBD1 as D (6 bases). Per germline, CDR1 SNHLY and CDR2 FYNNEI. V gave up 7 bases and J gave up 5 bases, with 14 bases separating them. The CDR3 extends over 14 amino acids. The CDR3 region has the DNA TGTGCCAGCAAACTCGGGACACCGAATGAAAAACTGTTTTTT. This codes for CASKLGTPNEKLFF. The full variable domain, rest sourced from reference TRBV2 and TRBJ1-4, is EPEVTQTPSHQVTQMGQEVILRCVPISNHLYFYWYRQILGQKVEFLVSFYNNEISEKSEIFDDQFSVERPDGSNFTLKIRSTKLEDSAMYFCASKLGTPNEKLFFGSGTQLSVL.